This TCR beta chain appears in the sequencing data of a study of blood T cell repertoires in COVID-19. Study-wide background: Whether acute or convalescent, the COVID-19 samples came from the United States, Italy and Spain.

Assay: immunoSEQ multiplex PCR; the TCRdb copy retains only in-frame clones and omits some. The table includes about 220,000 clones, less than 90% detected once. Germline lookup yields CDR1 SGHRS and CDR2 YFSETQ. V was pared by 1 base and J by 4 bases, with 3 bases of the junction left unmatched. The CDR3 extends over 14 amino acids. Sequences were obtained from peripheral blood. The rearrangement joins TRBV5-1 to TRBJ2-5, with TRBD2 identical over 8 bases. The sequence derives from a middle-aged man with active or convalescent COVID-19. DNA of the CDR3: TGCGCCAGCAGCTTGTCTCTAGCGGGAGAGACCCAGTACTTC. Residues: CASSLSLAGETQYF. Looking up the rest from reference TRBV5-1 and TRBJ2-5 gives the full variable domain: KAGVTQTPRYLIKTRGQQVTLSCSPISGHRSVSWYQQTPGQGLQFLFEYFSETQRNKGNFPGRFSGRQFSNSRSEMNVSTLELGDSALYLCASSLSLAGETQYFGPGTRLLVL.